These T cell receptor beta chains were read from a single sample in a study of blood T cell repertoires in COVID-19. Only in-frame clones appear in the TCRdb table, and some are missing; sequencing was by immunoSEQ multiplex PCR. The data show around 120,000 clones, around four fifths seen once. The sample consisted of peripheral blood. These TCRs come from a man under 40 with acute or convalescent COVID-19. Each CDR3 is given with its conserved first and last residue. Fields, in order: D gene, clone size, V gene, J gene, CDR3 protein, CDR3 DNA. D genes are given only for firm matches. Some rows mark clone size as missing; the rest say once, few, many or name a class of expanded clone.

NA	NA	TRBV7-8	TRBJ2-1	CASSSLLPGRTLYEQFF	TGTGCCAGCAGCTCACTTCTCCCTGGGAGGACGCTTTATGAGCAGTTCTTC
NA	NA	TRBV4-2	TRBJ2-2	CASSQDAGRGVELFF	TGTGCCAGCAGCCAAGACGCGGGTCGGGGAGTGGAGCTGTTTTTT
NA	NA	TRBV6-4	TRBJ2-1	CASSVSAEGNEQFF	TGTGCCAGCAGTGTATCAGCGGAGGGCAATGAGCAGTTCTTC
NA	NA	TRBV7-2	TRBJ2-2	CASSFRTGSTGELFF	TGTGCCAGCAGCTTCCGGACGGGGAGTACCGGGGAGCTGTTTTTT
NA	few	TRBV19	TRBJ1-5	CASREDTFNQPQHF	TGTGCCAGTAGAGAGGACACCTTCAATCAGCCCCAGCATTTT
NA	NA	TRBV30	TRBJ2-5	CAWADLRGYQETQYF	TGTGCCTGGGCCGATCTTAGGGGGTACCAAGAGACCCAGTACTTC
NA	NA	TRBV12-5	TRBJ1-2	CASGLEGWSGYTF	TGTGCTAGTGGTTTGGAGGGGTGGAGTGGCTACACCTTC
NA	NA	TRBV2	TRBJ1-1	CASSEQTGMNTEAFF	TGTGCCAGCAGTGAACAGACGGGGATGAACACTGAAGCTTTCTTT
TRBD1	NA	TRBV3-1/TRBV3-2	TRBJ1-5	CASSQSDRGPNQPQHF	TGTGCCAGCAGCCAAAGTGACAGGGGGCCCAATCAGCCCCAGCATTTT
TRBD2	once	TRBV3-1/TRBV3-2	TRBJ2-3	CASSQGGLLRDTQYF	TGTGCCAGCAGCCAGGGGGGACTACTAAGGGATACGCAGTATTTT
NA	NA	TRBV7-8	TRBJ2-2	CASSSAANTGELFF	TGTGCCAGCAGCTCCGCAGCGAACACCGGGGAGCTGTTTTTT
NA	NA	TRBV3-1/TRBV3-2	TRBJ2-3	CASSPGGPSTDTQYF	TGTGCCAGCAGCCCTGGGGGCCCTAGCACAGATACGCAGTATTTT
TRBD1	NA	TRBV4-2	TRBJ1-2	CASSQGPGGTVDGYTF	TGTGCCAGCAGCCAAGGTCCTGGTGGGACAGTGGATGGCTACACCTTC
NA	NA	TRBV2	TRBJ1-1	CASSVQGGNTEAFF	TGTGCCAGCAGTGTTCAGGGCGGGAACACTGAAGCTTTCTTT
NA	NA	TRBV3-1/TRBV3-2	TRBJ2-2	CASRSQLNTGELFF	TGTGCCAGCAGGTCACAGCTGAACACCGGGGAGCTGTTTTTT
TRBD1	NA	TRBV5-1	TRBJ2-5	CASSRTGGGETQYF	TGCGCCAGCAGCCGGACAGGGGGAGGGGAGACCCAGTACTTC
NA	NA	TRBV7-9	TRBJ2-3	CASSLGGADTQYF	TGTGCCAGCAGCTTAGGGGGGGCAGATACGCAGTATTTT
NA	NA	TRBV6-5	TRBJ1-1	CASRPGSMNTEAFF	TGTGCCAGCAGGCCTGGGAGCATGAACACTGAAGCTTTCTTT
NA	NA	TRBV5-6	TRBJ2-7	CASTDTLLGEQYF	TGTGCCAGCACGGACACCCTGCTGGGGGAGCAGTACTTC
TRBD2	NA	TRBV7-9	TRBJ2-1	CASSLVSGRAYNEQFF	TGTGCCAGCAGCTTAGTTAGCGGGAGGGCCTACAATGAGCAGTTCTTC
NA	NA	TRBV4-2	TRBJ1-5	CASSQANRNQPQHF	TGTGCCAGCAGCCAAGCGAACAGAAATCAGCCCCAGCATTTT
TRBD2	NA	TRBV30	TRBJ2-2	CAWRGGRATGELFF	TGTGCCTGGAGAGGAGGGAGGGCCACCGGGGAGCTGTTTTTT
TRBD2	once	TRBV7-2	TRBJ2-3	CASSRRRPRASGRGDTQYF	TGTGCCAGCAGCCGCCGCCGGCCCAGGGCTAGCGGGAGAGGAGATACGCAGTATTTT
NA	NA	TRBV9	TRBJ2-1	CASSAETDYNEQFF	TGTGCCAGCAGCGCCGAGACAGATTACAATGAGCAGTTCTTC
NA	once	TRBV18	TRBJ1-3	CASSPVRGSSGNTIYF	TGTGCCAGCTCACCTGTTCGGGGGAGCTCTGGAAACACCATATATTTT
NA	NA	TRBV29-1	TRBJ1-2	CSVEDSNYGYTF	TGCAGCGTTGAAGACAGTAACTATGGCTACACCTTC
TRBD2	NA	TRBV7-9	TRBJ2-2	CASTQTRLAGRDTGELFF	TGTGCCAGCACTCAAACCCGACTAGCGGGAAGGGACACCGGGGAGCTGTTTTTT
NA	once	TRBV9	TRBJ2-1	CASSATGTPNSYNEQFF	TGTGCCAGCAGCGCCACCGGGACTCCTAACTCCTACAATGAGCAGTTCTTC
TRBD1	NA	TRBV7-9	TRBJ1-4	CASDPGQGVEKLFF	TGTGCCAGCGATCCGGGACAGGGCGTCGAAAAACTGTTTTTT
TRBD2	few	TRBV7-9	TRBJ2-7	CASSSPGGLSSYEQYF	TGTGCCAGCAGCTCTCCGGGGGGTCTGAGCTCCTACGAGCAGTACTTC
NA	NA	TRBV6-5	TRBJ2-6	CASRNIHSGANVLTF	TGTGCCAGCAGGAACATCCACTCTGGGGCCAACGTCCTGACTTTC
NA	few	TRBV11-2	TRBJ2-5	CASSFIETQYF	TGTGCCAGCAGCTTTATTGAGACCCAGTACTTC
NA	NA	TRBV7-2	TRBJ1-2	CASSLASQGNYGYTF	TGTGCCAGCAGCTTAGCTTCGCAGGGGAACTATGGCTACACCTTC
TRBD2	NA	TRBV6-2/TRBV6-3	TRBJ2-1	CASSYRLAGGPNEQFF	TGTGCCAGCAGTTACCGACTAGCGGGAGGGCCGAATGAGCAGTTCTTC
NA	NA	TRBV29-1	TRBJ1-1	CSVGGQQAFF	TGCAGCGTGGGAGGGCAGCAAGCTTTCTTT
NA	NA	TRBV4-1	TRBJ1-6	CASSQVSRYNSPLHF	TGCGCCAGCAGCCAAGTTAGCAGATATAATTCACCCCTCCACTTT
NA	NA	TRBV5-5	TRBJ1-5	CASSLEPGVSNQPQHF	TGTGCCAGCAGCTTGGAACCAGGGGTGAGCAATCAGCCCCAGCATTTT
NA	NA	TRBV5-1	TRBJ2-1	CASSLGLVIDEQFF	TGCGCCAGCAGCTTGGGACTAGTCATCGATGAGCAGTTCTTC
TRBD2	NA	TRBV7-8	TRBJ2-1	CASSFYPPFSGMNEQFF	TGTGCCAGCAGCTTCTATCCCCCCTTTAGCGGGATGAATGAGCAGTTCTTC
TRBD2	NA	TRBV25-1	TRBJ2-1	CASSLAGGPRGGEQFF	TGTGCCAGCAGCTTAGCGGGAGGGCCCCGGGGGGGCGAGCAGTTCTTC
TRBD1	NA	TRBV9	TRBJ1-4	CASSPTDRGLYKLFF	TGTGCCAGCAGCCCGACGGACAGGGGGCTGTACAAACTGTTTTTT
NA	NA	TRBV27	TRBJ2-1	CASNQGTRGDNEQFF	TGTGCCAGCAACCAGGGGACCCGGGGGGACAATGAGCAGTTCTTC
NA	NA	TRBV9	TRBJ1-1	CASSVAPSMNTEAFF	TGTGCCAGCAGCGTAGCCCCTAGCATGAACACTGAAGCTTTCTTT
NA	NA	TRBV9	TRBJ1-3	CASSALAGSGNTIYF	TGTGCCAGCAGCGCCCTCGCGGGGTCTGGAAACACCATATATTTT
NA	NA	TRBV24-1	TRBJ2-3	CATSEGGAGDTQYF	TGTGCCACCAGTGAAGGGGGGGCCGGAGATACGCAGTATTTT
NA	NA	TRBV6-2/TRBV6-3	TRBJ2-7	CASSYSTGTGYEQYF	TGTGCCAGCAGTTACTCGACAGGCACAGGGTACGAGCAGTACTTC
TRBD2	NA	TRBV10-3	TRBJ2-2	CAIRGTLAGANTGELFF	TGTGCCATCAGGGGGACACTAGCGGGCGCGAACACCGGGGAGCTGTTTTTT